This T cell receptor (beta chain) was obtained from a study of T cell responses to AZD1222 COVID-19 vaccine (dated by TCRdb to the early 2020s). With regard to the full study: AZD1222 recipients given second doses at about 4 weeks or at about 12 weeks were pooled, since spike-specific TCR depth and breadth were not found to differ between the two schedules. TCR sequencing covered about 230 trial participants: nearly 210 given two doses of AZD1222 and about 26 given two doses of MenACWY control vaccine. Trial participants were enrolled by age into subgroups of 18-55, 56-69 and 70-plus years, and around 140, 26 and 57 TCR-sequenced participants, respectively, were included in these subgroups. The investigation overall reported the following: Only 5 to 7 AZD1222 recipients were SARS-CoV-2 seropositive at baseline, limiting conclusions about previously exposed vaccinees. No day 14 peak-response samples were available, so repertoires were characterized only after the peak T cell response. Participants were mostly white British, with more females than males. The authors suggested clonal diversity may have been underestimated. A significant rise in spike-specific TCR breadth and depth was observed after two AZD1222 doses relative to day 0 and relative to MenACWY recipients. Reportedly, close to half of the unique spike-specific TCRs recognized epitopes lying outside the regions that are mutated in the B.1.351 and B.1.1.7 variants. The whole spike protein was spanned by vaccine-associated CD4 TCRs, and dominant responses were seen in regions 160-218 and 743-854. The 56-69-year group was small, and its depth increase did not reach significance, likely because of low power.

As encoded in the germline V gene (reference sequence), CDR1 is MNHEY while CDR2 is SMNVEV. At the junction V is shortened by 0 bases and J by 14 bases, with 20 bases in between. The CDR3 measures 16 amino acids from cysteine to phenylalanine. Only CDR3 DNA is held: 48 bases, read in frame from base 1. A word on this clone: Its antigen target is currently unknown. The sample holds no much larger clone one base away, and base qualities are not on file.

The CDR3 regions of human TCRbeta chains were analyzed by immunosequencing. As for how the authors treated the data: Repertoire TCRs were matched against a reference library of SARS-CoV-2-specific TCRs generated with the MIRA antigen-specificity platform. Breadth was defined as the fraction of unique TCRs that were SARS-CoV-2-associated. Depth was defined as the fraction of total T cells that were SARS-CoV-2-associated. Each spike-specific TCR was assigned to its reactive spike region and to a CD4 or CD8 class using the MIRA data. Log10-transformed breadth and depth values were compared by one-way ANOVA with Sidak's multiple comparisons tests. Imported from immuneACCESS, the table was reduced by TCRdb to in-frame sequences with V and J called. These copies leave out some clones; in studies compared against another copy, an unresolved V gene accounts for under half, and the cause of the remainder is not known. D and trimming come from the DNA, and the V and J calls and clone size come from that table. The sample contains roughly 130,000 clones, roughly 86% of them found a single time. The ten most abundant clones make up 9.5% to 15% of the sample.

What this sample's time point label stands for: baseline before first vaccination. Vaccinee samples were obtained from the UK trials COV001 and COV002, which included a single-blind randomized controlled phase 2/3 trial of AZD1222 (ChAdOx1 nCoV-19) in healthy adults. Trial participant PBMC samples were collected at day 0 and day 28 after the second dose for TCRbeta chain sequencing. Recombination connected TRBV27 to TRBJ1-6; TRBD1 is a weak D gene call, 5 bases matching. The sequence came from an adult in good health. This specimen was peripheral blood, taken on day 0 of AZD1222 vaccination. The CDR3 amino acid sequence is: CASSLSGRGAGLALHF. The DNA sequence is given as TGTGCCAGCAGTTTATCGGGGCGAGGGGCGGGTTTAGCCCTCCACTTT.